This T cell receptor (beta chain) comes out of a study of Graves' ophthalmopathy and Graves' hyperthyroidism. Excluded were patients with other autoimmune diseases, uncontrolled infections, pregnancy or lactation. The CDR3 spans 14 residues. Germline loops: CDR1 SGHVS, CDR2 FQNEAQ. Trimming took 4 bases from V and 11 from J; bases not matched to a gene: 7. Amplified material comprised TCR beta CDR3 regions derived from RNA transcripts. HTBI primers were employed in first-round RT-PCR, then a second-round multiplex PCR followed. Each CDR3 protein gets one entry after TCRdb re-called the multiplex PCR reads with MiXCR. Here the sample spans 660,000 or so distinct CDR3 sequences, more than 40% being singletons.

The sequenced material came from peripheral blood. The receptor was derived from an adult man with Graves' ophthalmopathy. The V call is TRBV7-8, the J call TRBJ2-6; 8 bases agree with TRBD1. In DNA form, the CDR3 reads TGTGCCAGCAGCTCTCGGACAGGGACATACGTCCTGACTTTC. This gives the protein CASSSRTGTYVLTF.